One and the same sample provided the 27 T cell receptor beta chains below, sequenced in a study of CD8 T cells in ankylosing spondylitis (dated by TCRdb to 2016 to 2017). Broad study findings and their caveats: A TCR beta motif made up of eight or nine highly homologous amino acid variants appeared to be characteristic of blood from ankylosing spondylitis patients.

Library creation used 5' RACE. Sequenced using an Illumina HiSeq 2500. TCRdb trimmed the raw reads at Q25, called clones with MiXCR and kept productive beta chains. Each entry is one CDR3 protein sequence, shown with its most common DNA and genes. The sample records 650,000 to 800,000 distinct CDR3 sequences, around a fifth of which are singletons. The top ten clonotypes cover approximately 18% of the sample. The antigens of these receptors remain unknown. The source material was blood, either unsorted or a sorted T cell fraction (not recorded which). The receptor source for this set is a male donor with ankylosing spondylitis.

The chain links TRBV6-1 to TRBJ1-6, with D hard to call. The V gene lost 7 bases and the J gene lost 8 bases, with 21 bases spanning the gap. CDR3 length equals 16 residues. Germline values: CDR1 MNHNS, CDR2 SASEGT. In nucleotides, the CDR3 is TGTGCCAGCATCTACGACCCGCCCAATAATTATTCACCCCTCCACTTT. This translates into CASIYDPPNNYSPLHF.

This clonotype was counted at least ten times. The chain is built from TRBV5-1 and TRBJ1-4; D ambiguous. Germline-derived CDR1 and CDR2 are SGHRS and YFSETQ. Trimming took off 5 bases at V and 6 bases at J, with 20 bases between the two ends. The CDR3 is 16 residues long. CDR3 in amino acids: CASRGSKDVGDEKLFF. In nucleotides, the CDR3 is TGCGCCAGCAGGGGTTCAAAGGACGTCGGAGATGAAAAACTGTTTTTT.

This clonotype was observed a few times. The chain has TRBV5-1 and TRBJ2-1; 7 positions match TRBD1. Per the germline V gene, CDR1 is SGHRS and CDR2 is YFSETQ. With V trimmed by 2 bases and J by 7 bases, 9 bases remained unmatched. CDR3 length equals 15 residues. The CDR3 nucleotides read TGCGCCAGCAGCTTTAAACAGACAGGGTTGAATGAGCAGTTCTTC. Translation gives CASSFKQTGLNEQFF. The complete variable domain, with remaining parts taken from reference TRBV5-1 and TRBJ2-1, reads KAGVTQTPRYLIKTRGQQVTLSCSPISGHRSVSWYQQTPGQGLQFLFEYFSETQRNKGNFPGRFSGRQFSNSRSEMNVSTLELGDSALYLCASSFKQTGLNEQFFGPGTRLTVL.

The chain carries TRBV7-3 and TRBJ2-4; the match to TRBD2 covers 7 bases. J was trimmed by 7 bases and V by 1 base; bases with no gene match: 7. CDR1 is SGHTA, CDR2 FQGTGA, per germline. This CDR3 is 15 amino acids long. The DNA of the CDR3 is TGTGCCAGCAGCTTAAGGGGGGGAGGTTCGAACATTCAGTACTTC. Its protein product is CASSLRGGGSNIQYF. The full variable domain, rest sourced from reference TRBV7-3 and TRBJ2-4, is GAGVSQTPSNKVTEKGKYVELRCDPISGHTALYWYRQSLGQGPEFLIYFQGTGAADDSGLPNDRFFAVRPEGSVSTLKIQRTERGDSAVYLCASSLRGGGSNIQYFGAGTRLSVL.

The V and J genes are TRBV4-3 and TRBJ2-1; possibly TRBD2 for D (6 bases). Trimming pared 3 bases from V and 7 bases from J, leaving 19 bases between. Germline lookup yields CDR1 LGHNA and CDR2 YSLEER. The CDR3 has 16 residues. The CDR3 DNA reads TGCGCCAGCAGCCAGGCCCAGACTAGTTTTGGGAATGAGCAGTTCTTC. Amino acids: CASSQAQTSFGNEQFF.

A note on this clonotype: At one boundary the junction diverges from the germline segment, which might be a read error. The rearrangement links TRBV7-9 to TRBJ2-4; 9 positions match TRBD1. This CDR3 region has 12 residues. CDR1 is SEHNR and CDR2 is FQNEAQ in the germline V gene (reference sequence). The CDR3, as DNA: TGTGCCAGCAGCTTAGGGACAGGGGATAGCAACTTC. Translated, it gives CASSLGTGDSNF.

This sequence joins TRBV10-3 and TRBJ2-1, with D perhaps matching TRBD1 (5 bases). The CDR3 covers 14 residues. Trimming left V 5 bases short and J 6 bases short, with 14 bases between. Germline lookup yields CDR1 ENHRY and CDR2 SYGVKD. CDR3: CAISRGAEFNEQFF. The CDR3 DNA reads TGTGCCATCAGTAGGGGCGCCGAATTCAATGAGCAGTTCTTC.

V gene TRBV11-2 combines with J gene TRBJ2-2; D not certain. V was trimmed by 3 bases and J by 1 base, leaving 6 bases between them. The germline V gene has CDR1 SGHAT and CDR2 FQNNGV. The CDR3 has 14 amino acids. CDR3 residues: CASSFEGNTGELFF. CDR3 coding DNA: TGTGCCAGCAGCTTCGAAGGGAACACCGGGGAGCTGTTTTTT.

This clonotype occurred a few times. CDR3 nucleotide sequence: TGCAGTGCGACCGGACTGGGGAGCTCTGGGGCCAACGTCCTGACTTTC. This codes for CSATGLGSSGANVLTF. The chain combines TRBV20-1 with TRBJ2-6; the D gene is possibly TRBD2 (5 bases). The germline gives CDR1 DFQATT, CDR2 SNEGSKA (reference sequence). V lost 6 bases, J lost 0 bases, and 15 bases lay in between. This CDR3 region has 16 residues.

There are many counts of this clonotype. This chain joins TRBV12-3 or TRBV12-4 and TRBJ1-4; D gene ambiguous. V lost 1 base, J lost 7 bases, and 1 base lay in between. This CDR3 contains 11 residues. CDR3 in DNA: TGTGCCAGCAGTTTAGGTGAAAAACTGTTTTTT. This codes for CASSLGEKLFF.

V and J are TRBV5-1 and TRBJ1-1; D possibly corresponds to TRBD1 (5 bases). CDR1 SGHRS and CDR2 YFSETQ come from the germline V gene. The V gene lost 0 bases and the J gene lost 0 bases, with 15 bases spanning the gap. The CDR3 contains 17 residues. CDR3 in DNA: TGCGCCAGCAGCTTGGGACAGCGATTTGGGGTGAACACTGAAGCTTTCTTT. Translated: CASSLGQRFGVNTEAFF. The full variable domain, with the rest looked up from reference TRBV5-1 and TRBJ1-1, is KAGVTQTPRYLIKTRGQQVTLSCSPISGHRSVSWYQQTPGQGLQFLFEYFSETQRNKGNFPGRFSGRQFSNSRSEMNVSTLELGDSALYLCASSLGQRFGVNTEAFFGQGTRLTVV.

This clonotype was recorded a few times. J is TRBJ2-2 and V is TRBV7-9; D unresolved. The CDR3 totals 13 residues. From germline, CDR1 is SEHNR and CDR2 FQNEAQ (reference sequence). Trimming stripped 5 bases from V and 6 bases from J, with 10 bases between. The CDR3 nucleotides are TGTGCCAGCAGCCCGGACGGCTCCGGGGAGCTGTTTTTT. This encodes CASSPDGSGELFF.

This clonotype was observed a handful of times. The rearrangement joins TRBV20-1 to TRBJ2-2, with D unclear. CDR1 and CDR2 from the germline V gene are DFQATT and SNEGSKA (reference sequence). The CDR3 is 13 amino acids. With 6 bases removed from V and 1 base from J, the gap between germline ends came to 9 bases. CDR3 sequence reads: CSAPSGNTGELFF. The CDR3, as DNA: TGCAGTGCCCCCTCCGGGAACACCGGGGAGCTGTTTTTT.

This clonotype has just a few counts. This chain links TRBV10-3 with TRBJ1-4; 7 bases align to TRBD1. J lost 1 base, V lost 5 bases, and 1 base had no gene match. The CDR3 sequence is 14 residues long. CDR1 and CDR2 from the germline V gene are ENHRY and SYGVKD. CDR3 residues: CAISRQGTNEKLFF. The CDR3, as DNA: TGTGCCATCAGTCGACAGGGAACTAATGAAAAACTGTTTTTT.

This clonotype was seen a few times. V gene TRBV29-1 combines with J gene TRBJ2-1, with a possible D match to TRBD2 (5 bases). Germline CDR1 and CDR2: SQVTM and ANQGSEA. CDR3 size: 16 residues. Trimming shortened V by 0 bases and J by 4 bases, and 16 bases separated the two germline ends. CDR3 bases: TGCAGCGTTGAAGAATCCGGACTGGGGAAATACAATGAGCAGTTCTTC. Translation: CSVEESGLGKYNEQFF.

This sequence joins TRBV28 and TRBJ2-5; D gene unclear. This CDR3 comprises 15 residues. Deletions cut 5 bases from V and 3 bases from J, with 16 bases between. Germline values: CDR1 MDHEN, CDR2 SYDVKM. CDR3 nucleotides: TGTGCCAGCAGTACCCAAGATGAAACGGAAGAGACCCAGTACTTC. It specifies CASSTQDETEETQYF.

This clonotype was counted a few times. The J gene is TRBJ2-2, the V gene TRBV10-1; TRBD1 matches at 8 bases. The CDR3 runs 12 residues. Per the germline V gene, CDR1 is WNHNN and CDR2 is SYGVQD (reference sequence). V lost 9 bases, J lost 7 bases, and 4 bases stayed unmatched. The CDR3 loop is CASRQGNGELFF. The CDR3 DNA is TGCGCCAGTAGACAGGGGAACGGGGAGCTGTTTTTT.

V is TRBV12-5 and J is TRBJ2-1; tentative D call: TRBD2 (7 bases). CDR1 and CDR2 (germline): LGHNT, FRNRAP. V was pared by 6 bases and J by 5 bases, with 17 bases between. This CDR3 is built from 15 residues. The DNA of the CDR3 is TGTGCTAGTGGGACAAGCGGGACAATACACAATGAGCAGTTCTTC. Its translation: CASGTSGTIHNEQFF.

A few counts support this clonotype. The gene calls are TRBV15 and TRBJ2-1; tentatively, D is TRBD1 (5 bases). Germline V gives CDR1 LNHNV, CDR2 YYDKDF (reference sequence). V dropped 0 bases and J dropped 3 bases, with 9 bases sitting between them. The CDR3 length is 15 residues. This CDR3 is CATSRDRQYYNEQFF. The CDR3 region has the DNA TGTGCCACCAGCAGAGATAGACAGTACTACAATGAGCAGTTCTTC.

This clonotype has only one observation. V and J are TRBV3-1 and TRBJ1-2, with D hard to call. Germline values: CDR1 LGHDT, CDR2 YNNKEL (reference sequence). CDR3 length: 11 residues. V gave up 5 bases and J gave up 4 bases, with 5 bases separating them. CDR3: CASSTVYGYTF. Here the CDR3 DNA reads TGTGCCAGCAGCACGGTCTATGGCTACACCTTC.

In this sample, this clonotype turned up many times. The rearrangement links TRBV29-1 to TRBJ1-1, with D tentatively TRBD1 (6 bases). Trimming stripped 4 bases from V and 3 bases from J, with 9 bases between. Germline assignment: CDR1 SQVTM and CDR2 ANQGSEA. The CDR3 contains 12 residues. CDR3 region: CSVGGLDTEAFF. Written as DNA, the CDR3 is TGCAGCGTTGGGGGGCTCGACACTGAAGCTTTCTTT. The full variable domain, completed using reference TRBV29-1 and TRBJ1-1, is SAVISQKPSRDICQRGTSLTIQCQVDSQVTMMFWYRQQPGQSLTLIATANQGSEATYESGFVIDKFPISRPNLTFSTLTVSNMSPEDSSIYLCSVGGLDTEAFFGQGTRLTVV.

The DNA for the CDR3 is TGTGCCAGCAGCAAGGACAGGGGGCCCCACGAGCAGTACTTC. Its protein product is CASSKDRGPHEQYF. The chain couples TRBV5-4 to TRBJ2-7, with TRBD1 matching 11 bases. This CDR3 region has 14 residues. Germline V lookup: CDR1 SGHNT, CDR2 YYREEE (reference sequence). The J segment lost 5 bases and the V segment lost 4 bases, leaving 5 bases of the junction unmatched.

This clonotype turned up a few times. V and J are TRBV20-1 and TRBJ1-1; possibly TRBD1 for D (5 bases). The CDR3 is 13 amino acids. Germline V lookup: CDR1 DFQATT, CDR2 SNEGSKA (reference sequence). The ends were cut back, 3 bases at V and 6 bases at J, with 14 bases in the middle. CDR3 DNA sequence: TGCAGTGCTAGGTCTGAGGGGAAGGCTGAAGCTTTCTTT. Its protein product is CSARSEGKAEAFF.

The chain links TRBV6-1 to TRBJ1-2, with D uncertain. Trimming removed 0 bases from V and 1 base from J, with 12 bases in between. Germline V gene sequence: CDR1 MNHNS, CDR2 SASEGT. This CDR3 is built from 16 residues. The CDR3 protein is CASSEAALTLNYGYTF. DNA for the CDR3: TGTGCCAGCAGTGAAGCGGCCCTGACTCTTAACTATGGCTACACCTTC.

This sequence joins TRBV5-1 and TRBJ2-5; 8 bases fit TRBD1. The V gene's germline CDR1 is SGHRS and CDR2 YFSETQ. Trimming cost V 3 bases and J 4 bases; bases outside gene matches: 8. This CDR3 has 15 residues. The CDR3 here is CASSSGQGVGETQYF. The DNA for the CDR3 is TGCGCCAGCAGCTCCGGACAGGGCGTAGGAGAGACCCAGTACTTC.

J is TRBJ1-1 and V is TRBV7-9; a weak D match, TRBD1 (6 bases). Trimming removed 5 bases at V and 1 base at J, with 17 bases between. This CDR3 has 16 amino acids. Germline V gene data show CDR1 as SEHNR and CDR2 as FQNEAQ (reference sequence). The CDR3 DNA is TGTGCCAGCAGCCCCCCCGGGGGGCCTCAGAACACTGAAGCTTTCTTT. It specifies CASSPPGGPQNTEAFF. The variable domain in full, completed from reference TRBV7-9 and TRBJ1-1, reads DTGVSQNPRHKITKRGQNVTFRCDPISEHNRLYWYRQTLGQGPEFLTYFQNEAQLEKSRLLSDRFSAERPKGSFSTLEIQRTEQGDSAMYLCASSPPGGPQNTEAFFGQGTRLTVV.

In its sample, this clonotype was seen many times. The J gene is TRBJ2-7, the V gene TRBV4-1, with TRBD1 matching 8 bases. The CDR3 spans 15 residues. V lost 0 bases and J lost 2; bases outside the gene matches: 3. Germline-derived CDR1 and CDR2 are MGHRA and YSYEKL. CDR3 in amino acids: CASSQETGVPYEQYF. The CDR3 DNA is TGCGCCAGCAGCCAAGAGACAGGGGTCCCCTACGAGCAGTACTTC.